A single sample is the source of the 26 T cell receptor beta chains below, sequenced in a study of Ad26.COV2.S vaccination and SARS-CoV-2 variants. Sequenced by immunoSEQ multiplex PCR; TCRdb stores in-frame clones only, minus some. Here the sample spans about 320,000 clones, 70% to 90% being singletons. As to treatment: some 19 received Ad26.COV2.S at low or high dose, single or two shots; 5 received placebo; per-sample allocation not given. Sample collection was performed on day 63 after the first vaccine or placebo injection. The material sequenced was peripheral blood, taken in a trial of Ad26.COV2.S vaccine versus placebo. These receptors originate from a person between 18 and 65 years old who received the Ad26.COV2.S COVID-19 vaccine or a placebo.

In nucleotides, the CDR3 is TGCGCCAGCAGCCTGGGGTGGGGTACCGGGGAGCTGTTTTTT. Translating it yields CASSLGWGTGELFF. The J gene is TRBJ2-2, the V gene TRBV5-1; D gene unclear. Looked up from germline, CDR1 is SGHRS and CDR2 is YFSETQ. V was cut by 4 bases and J by 5 bases, with 12 bases left in between. The CDR3 is 14 residues long.

The rearrangement links TRBV5-6 to TRBJ2-7; D is perhaps TRBD2 (7 bases). CDR3 size: 15 residues. CDR1 SGHDT and CDR2 YYEEEE come from the germline V gene. V was shortened by 3 bases and J by 3 bases, with 16 bases between the two germline ends. The CDR3 sequence is CASSSMGGGGYEQYF. DNA of the CDR3: TGTGCCAGCAGCTCCATGGGAGGGGGGGGCTACGAGCAGTACTTC.

The chain carries TRBV27 and TRBJ2-2, with unresolved D. The CDR3 consists of 15 residues. Per the germline V gene, CDR1 is MNHEY and CDR2 is SMNVEV (reference sequence). Trimming stripped 5 bases from V and 4 bases from J, with 14 bases between. CDR3 sequence (DNA): TGTGCCAGCAGTGTTCGAGGCTTGGGCACCGGGGAGCTGTTTTTT. Its protein product is CASSVRGLGTGELFF.

This chain links TRBV5-4 with TRBJ1-2, with 7 bases aligning to TRBD1. CDR3 size: 13 residues. Germline V gene data show CDR1 as SGHNT and CDR2 as YYREEE (reference sequence). The V segment lost 2 bases and the J segment 2 bases; nucleotides outside the gene matches: 0. The CDR3 DNA follows: TGTGCCAGCAGCTTACAGGGGAACTATGGCTACACCTTC. Protein: CASSLQGNYGYTF.

This clone was seen just once. This chain links TRBV13 with TRBJ1-5; possibly TRBD1 for D (6 bases). CDR1 and CDR2 from the germline V gene are PRHDT and FYEKMQ (reference sequence). This CDR3 is built from 14 residues. V was trimmed by 5 bases and J by 3 bases, leaving 11 bases between them. CDR3 sequence (DNA): TGTGCCAGCAGCCTTAACAGGGACAATCAGCCCCAGCATTTT. Its protein product is CASSLNRDNQPQHF.

This chain links TRBV5-1 with TRBJ2-7; 8 bases agree with TRBD1. V trimming: 0 bases; J trimming: 3 bases; junction bases outside the gene matches: 5. Germline CDR1 reads SGHRS; CDR2 reads YFSETQ. The CDR3 is made up of 15 amino acids. The CDR3 coding sequence is TGCGCCAGCAGCTTGGTAGGCACAGGGGGCTACGAGCAGTACTTC. This translates into CASSLVGTGGYEQYF.

The V and J genes are TRBV7-3 and TRBJ2-1; 11 bases line up with TRBD1. The V gene end was trimmed by 3 bases and the J gene end by 5 bases; junction bases not matched to a gene: 9. This CDR3 has 17 amino acids. The germline gives CDR1 SGHTA, CDR2 FQGTGA. DNA of the CDR3: TGTGCCAGCAGCTTGAGGACCCGGGACAGGGGGAACAATGAGCAGTTCTTC. Its translation is CASSLRTRDRGNNEQFF.

This rearrangement joins TRBV23-1 to TRBJ1-6; D ambiguous. TRBV23-1 qualifies as an ORF whose function is uncertain. V lost 0 bases and J lost 17, with 8 bases in between. CDR3 size: 11 residues. The CDR3: CASSQSRPFHF. The CDR3 DNA sequence: TGCGCCAGCAGTCAATCAAGGCCCTTCCACTTT.

V gene TRBV23-1 combines with J gene TRBJ2-1; TRBD2 matches at 14 bases. TRBV23-1 is sorted into the ORF group, with uncertain function. The CDR3 is 18 residues long. V dropped 3 bases and J dropped 8; count of bases not matched to a gene: 12. CDR3 coding DNA: TGCGCCAGCAGTCATTGGGCGACTAGCGGGGGGGCAATTTATGAGCAGTTCTTC. Translation: CASSHWATSGGAIYEQFF.

The chain is built from TRBV6-5 and TRBJ2-2; 7 bases fit TRBD1. Germline V gene sequence: CDR1 MNHEY, CDR2 SVGAGI. The CDR3 length is 15 residues. The V segment lost 6 bases and the J segment 6 bases; nucleotides outside the gene matches: 10. This CDR3 reads CASRFDTGAAGELFF. The CDR3 DNA is TGTGCCAGCAGGTTCGACACAGGGGCTGCCGGGGAGCTGTTTTTT.

This clone was counted a few times. The chain employs TRBV12-3 or TRBV12-4 and TRBJ1-1; 10 bases are shared with TRBD1. This CDR3 is 13 amino acids long. J gave up 5 bases and V 5 bases, and 2 bases lay outside the gene matches. CDR3 protein: CASSEGQGTEAFF. In nucleotides, the CDR3 is TGTGCCAGCAGTGAGGGACAGGGGACTGAAGCTTTCTTT.

This clone was recorded once. The V and J genes are TRBV11-3 and TRBJ2-3, with TRBD1 matching 10 bases. The CDR3 length is 16 residues. Trimming cost V 5 bases and J 2 bases; bases outside gene matches: 7. The germline V gene has CDR1 SGHNT and CDR2 YENEEA. CDR3 region: CASSKDRGRITDTQYF. CDR3 DNA sequence: TGTGCCAGCAGCAAAGACAGGGGGCGTATCACAGATACGCAGTATTTT.

The chain recombines TRBV6-6 with TRBJ2-3, with D possibly called TRBD1 or TRBD2 (6 bases each). This CDR3 comprises 16 residues. Germline V CDR1 and CDR2: MNHNY, SVGAGI (reference sequence). Trimming removed 7 bases at V and 1 base at J, with 18 bases between. CDR3 nucleotide sequence: TGTGCCAGCACCAAACTGGGGGGCGGTGGCACAGATACGCAGTATTTT. Translated, it gives CASTKLGGGGTDTQYF.

The chain carries TRBV6-1 and TRBJ1-2; D uncertain. Germline V gene data show CDR1 as MNHNS and CDR2 as SASEGT. V gave up 0 bases and J gave up 5 bases, with 7 bases separating them. The CDR3 has 13 amino acids. The CDR3 loop is CASSEALLYGYTF. The CDR3 DNA reads TGTGCCAGCAGTGAAGCGCTACTGTATGGCTACACCTTC.

The chain is built from TRBV7-9 and TRBJ2-2; D gene uncertain. The CDR3 is 16 residues long. V was clipped by 1 base and J by 0 bases, with 9 bases between them. Germline assignment: CDR1 SEHNR and CDR2 FQNEAQ (reference sequence). The CDR3 DNA sequence: TGTGCCAGCAGCTTAGGCGCAGGCCCGAACACCGGGGAGCTGTTTTTT. Its protein is CASSLGAGPNTGELFF.

The CDR3 loop is CASSQDKEGVRHF. In DNA form, the CDR3 reads TGTGCCAGCAGCCAAGATAAAGAGGGTGTGAGGCATTTT. V usage is TRBV14 and J usage is TRBJ1-5, with D uncertain. This CDR3 region has 13 residues. The germline V and J ends were trimmed by 0 bases and 15 bases, with 15 bases remaining between them. The germline V gene has CDR1 SGHDN and CDR2 FVKESK. Supplemented by reference TRBV14 and TRBJ1-5, the full variable domain reads EAGVTQFPSHSVIEKGQTVTLRCDPISGHDNLYWYRRVMGKEIKFLLHFVKESKQDESGMPNNRFLAERTGGTYSTLKVQPAELEDSGVYFCASSQDKEGVRHFGDGTRLSIL.

The V gene is TRBV7-9, the J gene TRBJ1-6; D perhaps matches TRBD1 (6 bases). The CDR3 totals 13 residues. V lost 5 bases and J 12 bases, leaving 14 bases between the germline ends. Germline CDR1 is SEHNR and CDR2 is FQNEAQ (reference sequence). CDR3 sequence: CASSETGIRPLHF. For the CDR3, the DNA is TGTGCCAGCAGCGAAACAGGGATCCGACCCCTCCACTTT.

This chain joins TRBV18 and TRBJ1-1; D possibly corresponds to TRBD1 (6 bases). The CDR3 consists of 13 residues. The ends were cut back, 2 bases at V and 6 bases at J, with 10 bases in the middle. Per germline, CDR1 KGHSH and CDR2 LQKENI. The CDR3 loop reads CASSPGGNAEAFF. The CDR3 nucleotides are TGTGCCAGCTCACCAGGGGGCAATGCTGAAGCTTTCTTT. Full variable domain (remainder filled in from reference TRBV18 and TRBJ1-1): NAGVMQNPRHLVRRRGQEARLRCSPMKGHSHVYWYRQLPEEGLKFMVYLQKENIIDESGMPKERFSAEFPKEGPSILRIQQVVRGDSAAYFCASSPGGNAEAFFGQGTRLTVV.

This clone was found a few times. The chain links TRBV2 to TRBJ2-1; perhaps TRBD2 as D (5 bases). Trimming shortened V by 11 bases and J by 6 bases, and 26 bases separated the two germline ends. This CDR3 spans 16 amino acids. The V gene's germline CDR1 is SNHLY and CDR2 FYNNEI. As DNA, the CDR3 is TGTGCCTCGACTTTGGACGAGGGCTCCCAACGCAATGAGCAGTTCTTC. It yields the protein CASTLDEGSQRNEQFF.

This clone showed up just once. The V call is TRBV6-5, the J call TRBJ1-4; D may be TRBD1 (6 bases). Trimming took 6 bases from V and 10 from J, leaving 18 bases between them. Germline-derived CDR1 and CDR2 are MNHEY and SVGAGI. The CDR3 covers 14 residues. CDR3 in DNA: TGTGCCAGCAGCACGGACCACAGGGATGGAAAACTGTTTTTT. Translated: CASSTDHRDGKLFF.

In its sample, this clone was seen once. The chain couples TRBV27 to TRBJ2-7; D unclear. The V end was cut by 3 bases, the J end by 2 bases, with 11 bases between. The V gene's germline CDR1 is MNHEY and CDR2 SMNVEV (reference sequence). The CDR3 loop spans 14 amino acids. The CDR3 DNA sequence: TGTGCCAGCAGTTTTTCGTCCACGGCCTACGAGCAGTACTTC. Translating it yields CASSFSSTAYEQYF.

The chain employs TRBV6-5 and TRBJ2-7; D not certain. Trimming cost V 0 bases and J 2 bases, with 8 bases left between them. The CDR3 runs 14 residues. Germline values: CDR1 MNHEY, CDR2 SVGAGI. CDR3 protein: CASSYSTKAYEQYF. Here the CDR3 DNA reads TGTGCCAGCAGTTACTCGACGAAAGCCTACGAGCAGTACTTC.

J is TRBJ1-5 and V is TRBV24-1; no clear D. Germline loops: CDR1 KGHDR, CDR2 SFDVKD. The CDR3 totals 12 residues. With 3 bases removed from V and 12 bases from J, the gap between germline ends came to 11 bases. This CDR3 is CATSDRPEVQHF. The CDR3 DNA reads as TGTGCCACCAGTGATAGACCCGAAGTCCAGCATTTT.

The V call is TRBV10-3, the J call TRBJ1-1, with a possible D match to TRBD1 (5 bases). The CDR3 contains 17 residues. The V gene's germline CDR1 is ENHRY and CDR2 SYGVKD. Trimming took off 9 bases at V and 6 bases at J, with 29 bases between the two ends. In nucleotides, the CDR3 is TGTGCCATACGAAACCCTCCCATCCGGGACGGAGGGTCTGAAGCTTTCTTT. Its translation is CAIRNPPIRDGGSEAFF.

The chain has TRBV11-2 and TRBJ2-3; D perhaps matches TRBD1 (6 bases). V was shortened by 3 bases and J by 2 bases, with 12 bases between the two germline ends. The germline CDR1 and CDR2 sequences are SGHAT and FQNNGV. This CDR3 spans 15 amino acids. In DNA form, the CDR3 reads TGTGCCAGCAGCTTTACAGGGCAGGTCACAGATACGCAGTATTTT. Residues: CASSFTGQVTDTQYF.

The V call is TRBV7-8, the J call TRBJ1-5; D possibly corresponds to TRBD1 (6 bases). The CDR3 consists of 14 residues. In germline, CDR1 is SGHVS, CDR2 FQNEAQ. Trimming left V 3 bases short and J 8 bases short, with 14 bases between. As DNA, the CDR3 is TGTGCCAGCAGCTTGCTCAGGGGAGTCGAGCCCCAGCATTTT. This gives the protein CASSLLRGVEPQHF.